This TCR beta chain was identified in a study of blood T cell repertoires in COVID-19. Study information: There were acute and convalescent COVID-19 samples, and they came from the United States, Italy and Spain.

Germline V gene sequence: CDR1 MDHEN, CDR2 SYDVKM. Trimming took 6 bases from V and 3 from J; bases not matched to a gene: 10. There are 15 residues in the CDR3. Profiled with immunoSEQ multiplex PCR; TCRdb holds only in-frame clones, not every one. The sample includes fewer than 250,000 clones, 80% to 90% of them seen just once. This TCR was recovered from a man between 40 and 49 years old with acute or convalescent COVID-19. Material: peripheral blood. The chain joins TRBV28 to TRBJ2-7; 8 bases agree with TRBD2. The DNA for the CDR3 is TGTGCCAGCAGCCCTCGTGGAAGCGGGAGCTACGAGCAGTACTTC. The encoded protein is CASSPRGSGSYEQYF.